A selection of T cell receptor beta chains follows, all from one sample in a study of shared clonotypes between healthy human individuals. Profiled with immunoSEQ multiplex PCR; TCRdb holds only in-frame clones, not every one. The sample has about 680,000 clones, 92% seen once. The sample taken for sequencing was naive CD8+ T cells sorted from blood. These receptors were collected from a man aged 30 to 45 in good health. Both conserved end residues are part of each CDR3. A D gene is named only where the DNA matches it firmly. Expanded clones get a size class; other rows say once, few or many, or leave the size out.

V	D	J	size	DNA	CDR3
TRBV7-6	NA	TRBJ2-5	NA	TGTGCCAGCAGCTTAGAAGGGATACAAGAGACCCAGTACTTC	CASSLEGIQETQYF
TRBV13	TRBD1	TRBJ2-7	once	TGTGCCAGCAGCCCCCCACGACAGGGCGGACCCTACGAGCAGTACTTC	CASSPPRQGGPYEQYF
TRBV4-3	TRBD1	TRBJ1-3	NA	TGCGCCAGCAGCCAAGACCCAGGGGGCATCGGAAACACCATATATTTT	CASSQDPGGIGNTIYF
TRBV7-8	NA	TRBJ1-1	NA	TGTGCCAGCAGCTTAGTCCCAGGACGGAACACTGAAGCTTTCTTT	CASSLVPGRNTEAFF
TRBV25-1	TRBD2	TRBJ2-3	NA	TGTGCCAGCAGTGCCGGGGGGGGCGCAGATACGCAGTATTTT	CASSAGGGADTQYF
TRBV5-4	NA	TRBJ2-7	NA	TGTGCCAGCAGCTTGGACACCACCTACGAGCAGTACTTC	CASSLDTTYEQYF
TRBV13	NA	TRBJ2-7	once	TGTGCCAGCACCGATAGCGCCGGCGAGCAGTACTTC	CASTDSAGEQYF
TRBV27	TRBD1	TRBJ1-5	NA	TGTGCCAGCAGTTGGACAGGGTTCAATCAGCCCCAGCATTTT	CASSWTGFNQPQHF
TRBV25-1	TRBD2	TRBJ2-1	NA	TGTGCCAGCAGTGGGACTAGCGGAATCTCCTACAATGAGCAGTTCTTC	CASSGTSGISYNEQFF
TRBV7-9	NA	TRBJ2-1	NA	TGTGCCAGCAGGCCGATCATAGCGGCCTCCTACAATGAGCAGTTCTTC	CASRPIIAASYNEQFF
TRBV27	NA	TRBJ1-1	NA	TGTGCCAGCTGGTCTCAGCTCGGGGCTTTCTTT	CASWSQLGAFF
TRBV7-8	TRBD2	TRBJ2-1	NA	TGTGCCAGCAGCAAGCGGAGCGGGACGAGCTCCTACAATGAGCAGTTCTTC	CASSKRSGTSSYNEQFF
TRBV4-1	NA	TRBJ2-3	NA	TGCGCCAGCAGTCCGACGCACACAGATACGCAGTATTTT	CASSPTHTDTQYF
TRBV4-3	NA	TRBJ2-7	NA	TGCGCCAGCAGCCAAGACCTGGGACTGTCCTACGAGCAGTACTTC	CASSQDLGLSYEQYF
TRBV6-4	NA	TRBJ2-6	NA	TGTGCCAGCAGTGACCCGACGGATAGCTCTGGGGCCAACGTCCTGACTTTC	CASSDPTDSSGANVLTF
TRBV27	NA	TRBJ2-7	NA	TGTGCCAGCGGCCTCGGCGGAGAGGCCTACGAGCAGTACTTC	CASGLGGEAYEQYF
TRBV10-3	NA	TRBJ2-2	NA	TGTGCCATCAGTGAGTCCTGGAGCGGGAACACCGGGGAGCTGTTTTTT	CAISESWSGNTGELFF
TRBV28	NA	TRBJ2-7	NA	TGTGCCAGCAGTCCCCGGCCTCTCCAGGGGAACCTCCCCACCGAGCAGTACTTC	CASSPRPLQGNLPTEQYF
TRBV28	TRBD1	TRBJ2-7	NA	TGTGCCAGCAGTCTAGGGGCAGGGGGCGACGAGCAGTACTTC	CASSLGAGGDEQYF
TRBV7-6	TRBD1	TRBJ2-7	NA	TGTGCCAGCAGTCCCCAGGGGGTGAACGAGCAGTACTTC	CASSPQGVNEQYF
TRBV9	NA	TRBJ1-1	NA	TGTGCCAGCAGCGTCTTTGGTAGCGGATTGAACACTGAAGCTTTCTTT	CASSVFGSGLNTEAFF
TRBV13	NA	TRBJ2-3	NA	TGTGCCAGCAGCCCCACTGCTGGCAACACAGATACGCAGTATTTT	CASSPTAGNTDTQYF
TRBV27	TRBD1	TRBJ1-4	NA	TGTGCCAGCAGTCAAAGACAGGGAGCAACTAATGAAAAACTGTTTTTT	CASSQRQGATNEKLFF
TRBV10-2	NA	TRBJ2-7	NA	TGCGCCAGCAGGGAAGGACTAACATACGAGCAGTACTTC	CASREGLTYEQYF